Listed here are 19 T cell receptor beta chains from one sample, sequenced in a study of control samples from healthy donors and cancer patients. The table came from immunoSEQ multiplex PCR; TCRdb's copy has only in-frame clones and leaves some out. The sample contains about 140,000 clones, more than 90% of which appear only once. Sequences were obtained from blood. The receptors stem from a man younger than 40 in good health.

The chain employs TRBV18 and TRBJ1-5, with D perhaps TRBD1 (5 bases). V was shortened by 4 bases and J by 6 bases, with 7 bases between the two germline ends. CDR1 and CDR2 from the germline V gene are KGHSH and LQKENI. The length of the CDR3 is 12 residues. The CDR3 nucleotides are TGTGCCAGCTCACGGGGGGGTCAGCCCCAGCATTTT. Amino acid sequence: CASSRGGQPQHF.

This chain uses TRBV4-1 with TRBJ1-1; TRBD1 matches at 7 bases. This CDR3 is 14 amino acids long. Trimming removed 1 base from V and 7 bases from J; junction bases left unmatched: 6. Germline-derived CDR1 and CDR2 are MGHRA and YSYEKL. The CDR3 is CASSQAPGGVEAFF. CDR3 coding DNA: TGCGCCAGCAGCCAAGCCCCAGGGGGGGTTGAAGCTTTCTTT.

The chain is built from TRBV6-4 and TRBJ2-1; perhaps TRBD2 as D (6 bases). Germline V lookup: CDR1 MRHNA, CDR2 SNTAGT. This CDR3 is built from 16 residues. The germline V and J ends were trimmed by 0 bases and 8 bases, with 17 bases remaining between them. The CDR3 loop reads CASSDSGGRVVDEQFF. The CDR3 DNA is TGTGCCAGCAGTGACTCCGGGGGTCGGGTGGTCGATGAGCAGTTCTTC.

This chain joins TRBV11-3 and TRBJ2-1; 7 nucleotides agree with TRBD2. Germline V gene data show CDR1 as SGHNT and CDR2 as YENEEA. This CDR3 has 20 amino acids. After removal of 4 bases from V and 1 base from J, the junction contained 19 bases not matched to a gene. The CDR3 protein is CASSSGTGTISKGSYNEQFF. CDR3 DNA: TGTGCCAGCAGCTCCGGGACCGGGACTATAAGTAAGGGGTCCTACAATGAGCAGTTCTTC. Variable domain in full (rest from reference TRBV11-3 and TRBJ2-1): EAGVVQSPRYKIIEKKQPVAFWCNPISGHNTLYWYLQNLGQGPELLIRYENEEAVDDSQLPKDRFSAERLKGVDSTLKIQPAELGDSAVYLCASSSGTGTISKGSYNEQFFGPGTRLTVL.

Turning to this clone: A read error may account for a junction end that differs from germline. The same CDR3 also results from other DNA sequences found in this sample. This rearrangement joins TRBV24-1 to TRBJ1-1; D is undetermined. Per germline, CDR1 KGHDR and CDR2 SFDVKD. The CDR3 runs 19 residues. As DNA, the CDR3 is TGTGCCACCAGCGATTTTCCCCCCAGAGTCAATGACACTGGAACTGAAGCTTTCTTT. Protein product: CATSDFPPRVNDTGTEAFF.

This clone has just one count. The chain couples TRBV19 to TRBJ2-2, with a weak D call TRBD1 (7 bases). Germline V gives CDR1 LNHDA, CDR2 SQIVND (reference sequence). Trimming left V 3 bases short and J 4 bases short, with 12 bases between. The CDR3 length is 15 residues. The CDR3 is CASSMGGQPTGELFF. CDR3 coding DNA: TGTGCCAGTAGTATGGGGGGACAGCCCACCGGGGAGCTGTTTTTT.

The V gene is TRBV6-1, the J gene TRBJ2-7; tentative D call: TRBD1 (5 bases). The CDR3 totals 16 residues. Trimming removed 3 bases at V and 2 bases at J, with 17 bases between. Germline V gene data show CDR1 as MNHNS and CDR2 as SASEGT. The CDR3 protein is CASSEASLGATYEQYF. The CDR3 DNA sequence: TGTGCCAGCAGTGAGGCGTCTTTAGGGGCCACCTACGAGCAGTACTTC.

The chain couples TRBV20-1 to TRBJ2-7; 9 bases line up with TRBD2. Trimming took 3 bases from V and 6 from J; bases not matched to a gene: 9. In germline, CDR1 is DFQATT, CDR2 SNEGSKA (reference sequence). There are 14 residues in the CDR3. For the CDR3, the DNA is TGCAGTGCTAGTAGGACTAGCGTTCCCGGCGAGCAGTACTTC. It is translated as CSASRTSVPGEQYF.

V and J are TRBV9 and TRBJ2-1; D is unclear. Trimming removed 0 bases from V and 4 bases from J, with 11 bases in between. The CDR3 loop spans 15 amino acids. Germline V CDR1 and CDR2: SGDLS, YYNGEE. The CDR3 DNA reads as TGTGCCAGCAGCGTAGGTGGCGGATCGTACAATGAGCAGTTCTTC. Protein sequence: CASSVGGGSYNEQFF.

This clone was detected only a few times. The chain has TRBV15 and TRBJ2-1; D is perhaps TRBD1 (6 bases). Trimming removed 2 bases at V and 9 bases at J, with 11 bases between. Looked up from germline, CDR1 is LNHNV and CDR2 is YYDKDF (reference sequence). The CDR3 is 13 amino acids. The CDR3 bases are TGTGCCACCAGCAGACCAACACAGGGTGAGCAGTTCTTC. Residues: CATSRPTQGEQFF.

The genes are TRBV13 and TRBJ1-2; D call uncertain. V was trimmed by 1 base and J by 5 bases, leaving 8 bases between them. Germline assignment: CDR1 PRHDT and CDR2 FYEKMQ (reference sequence). The CDR3 consists of 13 residues. Written as DNA, the CDR3 is TGTGCCAGCAGCTTAGACAGAGATTATGGCTACACCTTC. Protein sequence: CASSLDRDYGYTF.

The J gene is TRBJ2-6, the V gene TRBV7-3, with TRBD2 matching over 7 bases. Germline CDR1 is SGHTA and CDR2 is FQGTGA. The CDR3 contains 15 residues. The ends lost 8 bases at V and 0 bases at J; junction bases unmatched: 4. CDR3 sequence reads: CASSSGSSGANVLTF. For the CDR3, the DNA is TGTGCCAGCTCTAGCGGAAGCTCTGGGGCCAACGTCCTGACTTTC.

The chain links TRBV2 to TRBJ1-1; D unresolved. Trimming stripped 8 bases from V and 1 base from J, with 14 bases between. CDR1 SNHLY and CDR2 FYNNEI come from the germline V gene. CDR3 size: 14 residues. This CDR3 is CASSFMVPNTEAFF. The CDR3 DNA reads as TGTGCCAGCTCGTTTATGGTTCCGAACACTGAAGCTTTCTTT.

The chain carries TRBV28 and TRBJ1-2; 7 nucleotides agree with TRBD1. The CDR3 is 16 residues long. V lost 3 bases and J lost 6; bases outside the gene matches: 13. Germline CDR1 reads MDHEN; CDR2 reads SYDVKM. CDR3: CASSFLETGRGNGYTF. CDR3 DNA: TGTGCCAGCAGTTTCCTTGAGACAGGGCGGGGTAATGGCTACACCTTC.

The chain employs TRBV30 and TRBJ2-1; 8 positions match TRBD2. The V segment lost 4 bases and the J segment 11 bases; nucleotides outside the gene matches: 10. Germline CDR1 and CDR2: GTSNPN and SVGIG (reference sequence). The CDR3 has 13 amino acids. Here the CDR3 reads CAWKSAAGVKQFF. As DNA, the CDR3 is TGTGCCTGGAAGAGTGCAGCGGGAGTCAAGCAGTTCTTC.

The gene calls are TRBV28 and TRBJ1-1; no reliable D call. Trimming stripped 5 bases from V and 0 bases from J, with 7 bases between. This CDR3 region has 13 residues. Germline values: CDR1 MDHEN, CDR2 SYDVKM. CDR3 DNA: TGTGCCAGCAGTCCCCCGGTGAACACTGAAGCTTTCTTT. Translated, it gives CASSPPVNTEAFF.

This clone was observed a handful of times. The genes are TRBV28 and TRBJ2-7; 9 bases fit TRBD1. Per germline, CDR1 MDHEN and CDR2 SYDVKM. This CDR3 comprises 15 residues. V trimming: 4 bases; J trimming: 3 bases; junction bases outside the gene matches: 7. The CDR3 region has the DNA TGTGCCAGCAGTTCACTCCGGGACAGGGTCTACGAGCAGTACTTC. The encoded protein is CASSSLRDRVYEQYF.

The V and J genes are TRBV25-1 and TRBJ2-1; 8 bases fit TRBD2. CDR3 length equals 15 residues. After removal of 3 bases from V and 10 bases from J, the junction contained 11 bases not matched to a gene. The germline CDR1 and CDR2 sequences are MGHDK and SYGVNS. The CDR3 protein is CASSDKAGEEGEQFF. The CDR3 coding sequence is TGTGCCAGCAGTGACAAAGCGGGAGAGGAGGGCGAGCAGTTCTTC.

V usage is TRBV5-6 and J usage is TRBJ2-5; TRBD2 matches at 12 bases. V gave up 0 bases and J gave up 0 bases; unmatched junction bases: 6. The CDR3 loop spans 18 amino acids. Germline loops: CDR1 SGHDT, CDR2 YYEEEE. The CDR3: CASSLGPGLAGYQETQYF. CDR3 nucleotides: TGTGCCAGCAGCTTGGGACCCGGACTAGCGGGGTACCAAGAGACCCAGTACTTC. Full variable domain (remainder filled in from reference TRBV5-6 and TRBJ2-5): DAGVTQSPTHLIKTRGQQVTLRCSPKSGHDTVSWYQQALGQGPQFIFQYYEEEERQRGNFPDRFSGHQFPNYSSELNVNALLLGDSALYLCASSLGPGLAGYQETQYFGPGTRLLVL.